These T cell receptor beta chains were read from a single sample in a study of blood T cell repertoires in COVID-19. The table came from immunoSEQ multiplex PCR; TCRdb's copy has only in-frame clones and leaves some out. The top ten hold 0.2% to 0.3% of the sample, which has roughly 700,000 clones, just under 90% seen once. Input material: peripheral blood. Receptors originate from a woman aged 18-30 years with acute or convalescent COVID-19. Each CDR3 is given with its conserved first and last residue. Each record gives: clone size, D gene, J gene, V gene, CDR3 protein, CDR3 DNA. The D gene is left open where the match is weak. Not all rows give a size; the values are once, few, many and, for expanded clones, a class.

size: -; D: -; J: TRBJ1-2; V: TRBV30; CDR3: CAWRALRGYGYTF; DNA: TGTGCCTGGAGAGCTTTAAGGGGCTATGGCTACACCTTC
size: -; D: -; J: TRBJ1-2; V: TRBV6-6; CDR3: CASSLLGESANYGYTF; DNA: TGTGCCAGCAGCCTGTTGGGCGAATCGGCGAACTATGGCTACACCTTC
size: -; D: TRBD1; J: TRBJ2-7; V: TRBV28; CDR3: CASRGGQVTYEQYF; DNA: TGTGCCAGCAGGGGGGGACAGGTGACCTACGAGCAGTACTTC
size: -; D: TRBD1; J: TRBJ1-2; V: TRBV6-5; CDR3: CASRRAGTGGGYTF; DNA: TGTGCCAGCAGACGCGCCGGGACAGGGGGCGGCTACACCTTC
size: -; D: -; J: TRBJ1-5; V: TRBV5-1; CDR3: CASSLFPDQPQHF; DNA: TGCGCCAGCAGCTTGTTTCCAGATCAGCCCCAGCATTTT
size: -; D: TRBD2; J: TRBJ2-1; V: TRBV19; CDR3: CASTAPSGGMNEQFF; DNA: TGTGCCAGTACCGCACCTAGCGGGGGGATGAATGAGCAGTTCTTC
size: -; D: -; J: TRBJ1-5; V: TRBV12-3/TRBV12-4; CDR3: CASSWSSNQPQHF; DNA: TGTGCCAGCAGTTGGAGTAGCAATCAGCCCCAGCATTTT
size: -; D: TRBD1; J: TRBJ2-5; V: TRBV5-1; CDR3: CASSSGQGVQETQYF; DNA: TGCGCCAGCAGCTCGGGACAGGGGGTGCAAGAGACCCAGTACTTC
size: -; D: -; J: TRBJ1-5; V: TRBV7-8; CDR3: CASSLARTGILSNQPQHF; DNA: TGTGCCAGCAGCTTAGCGCGAACGGGAATACTTAGCAATCAGCCCCAGCATTTT
size: -; D: TRBD2; J: TRBJ2-3; V: TRBV6-2/TRBV6-3; CDR3: CASSGTSEGTDTQYF; DNA: TGTGCCAGCAGTGGGACTAGCGAGGGCACAGATACGCAGTATTTT
size: -; D: -; J: TRBJ1-4; V: TRBV5-1; CDR3: CASSLGANEKLFF; DNA: TGCGCCAGCAGCTTGGGAGCTAATGAAAAACTGTTTTTT
size: once; D: TRBD1; J: TRBJ1-1; V: TRBV12-5; CDR3: CASGFYLPGQEANTEAFF; DNA: TGTGCTAGTGGGTTCTACCTTCCGGGACAGGAGGCGAACACTGAAGCTTTCTTT
size: once; D: -; J: TRBJ2-2; V: TRBV7-8; CDR3: CASSPIVVYNTGELFF; DNA: TGTGCCAGCAGCCCTATTGTAGTTTATAACACCGGGGAGCTGTTTTTT
size: -; D: -; J: TRBJ2-7; V: TRBV11-2; CDR3: CASSLPASGIYYEQYF; DNA: TGTGCCAGCAGCTTACCCGCTTCCGGGATCTACTACGAGCAGTACTTC
size: -; D: TRBD1; J: TRBJ1-4; V: TRBV5-1; CDR3: CASSLVVGQGNEKLFF; DNA: TGCGCCAGCAGCTTGGTTGTCGGACAGGGTAATGAAAAACTGTTTTTT
size: once; D: -; J: TRBJ1-4; V: TRBV6-5; CDR3: CASSRDTATNEKLFF; DNA: TGTGCCAGCAGTCGGGACACAGCAACTAATGAAAAACTGTTTTTT
size: -; D: -; J: TRBJ1-2; V: TRBV19; CDR3: CASEGHRDYYRYGYTF; DNA: TGTGCCAGCGAGGGACATCGGGACTATTACAGATATGGCTACACCTTC
size: -; D: TRBD1; J: TRBJ2-1; V: TRBV3-1/TRBV3-2; CDR3: CASSQDKGGGSYNEQFF; DNA: TGTGCCAGCAGCCAAGATAAAGGGGGCGGGTCCTACAATGAGCAGTTCTTC
size: -; D: -; J: TRBJ1-1; V: TRBV29-1; CDR3: CSVDSSGAGAEAFF; DNA: TGCAGCGTTGACTCTAGTGGGGCGGGGGCTGAAGCTTTCTTT
size: -; D: TRBD1; J: TRBJ1-4; V: TRBV7-9; CDR3: CASTFLQGDEKLFF; DNA: TGTGCCAGCACCTTCTTACAGGGGGATGAAAAACTGTTTTTT
size: -; D: TRBD1; J: TRBJ2-7; V: TRBV6-5; CDR3: CASKTQGATYEQYF; DNA: TGTGCCAGCAAGACACAGGGGGCAACCTACGAGCAGTACTTC
size: -; D: TRBD2; J: TRBJ2-3; V: TRBV28; CDR3: CASSLTSGGLDTQYF; DNA: TGTGCCAGCAGTTTGACTAGCGGGGGGCTAGATACGCAGTATTTT
size: -; D: TRBD1; J: TRBJ1-2; V: TRBV7-2; CDR3: CASSLQGAQGYGYTF; DNA: TGTGCCAGCAGCTTACAGGGGGCGCAGGGCTATGGCTACACCTTC
size: -; D: -; J: TRBJ1-2; V: TRBV6-5; CDR3: CASRSGNYGYTF; DNA: TGTGCCAGCAGATCAGGGAACTATGGCTACACCTTC
size: -; D: -; J: TRBJ1-6; V: TRBV6-4; CDR3: CASSVQSNSPLHF; DNA: TGTGCCAGCAGTGTACAGAGCAATTCACCCCTCCACTTT
size: few; D: TRBD1; J: TRBJ1-1; V: TRBV2; CDR3: CASTPGTGGTEAFF; DNA: TGTGCCAGCACCCCCGGGACAGGGGGGACTGAAGCTTTCTTT
size: -; D: TRBD1; J: TRBJ1-5; V: TRBV23-1; CDR3: CASSHSVTGGYSNQPQHF; DNA: TGCGCCAGCAGTCATAGTGTGACAGGGGGTTATAGCAATCAGCCCCAGCATTTT
size: once; D: -; J: TRBJ2-2; V: TRBV7-2; CDR3: CASSVGTRLWTGELFF; DNA: TGTGCCAGCAGCGTTGGGACAAGGTTATGGACCGGGGAGCTGTTTTTT
size: -; D: TRBD1; J: TRBJ1-5; V: TRBV19; CDR3: CASSIDQPPGGAGDQPQHF; DNA: TGTGCCAGTAGTATAGATCAGCCCCCAGGGGGCGCGGGGGATCAGCCCCAGCATTTT
size: -; D: -; J: TRBJ2-3; V: TRBV6-5; CDR3: CASSYRGSSTDTQYF; DNA: TGTGCCAGCAGTTACCGCGGATCGTCCACAGATACGCAGTATTTT
size: once; D: -; J: TRBJ1-2; V: TRBV25-1; CDR3: CASRQGLGGYTF; DNA: TGTGCCAGCAGGCAGGGGCTGGGTGGCTACACCTTC
size: -; D: -; J: TRBJ1-2; V: TRBV4-3; CDR3: CASSRTQGNNGYTF; DNA: TGCGCCAGCAGCCGGACACAGGGTAATAATGGCTACACCTTC
size: -; D: -; J: TRBJ1-4; V: TRBV4-3; CDR3: CPTSPRGGREKLFF; DNA: TGCCCCACCAGCCCCCGGGGGGGGCGAGAAAAACTGTTTTTT
size: -; D: -; J: TRBJ1-1; V: TRBV5-1; CDR3: CASSKLLTDNTEAFF; DNA: TGCGCCAGCAGCAAACTACTGACAGATAACACTGAAGCTTTCTTT
size: -; D: TRBD1; J: TRBJ2-6; V: TRBV29-1; CDR3: CSVDGVTGPPGANVLTF; DNA: TGCAGCGTTGATGGGGTGACAGGGCCCCCTGGGGCCAACGTCCTGACTTTC
size: once; D: -; J: TRBJ2-3; V: TRBV6-2/TRBV6-3; CDR3: CASSYSQGSADTQYF; DNA: TGTGCCAGCAGTTACTCCCAGGGGTCCGCAGATACGCAGTATTTT
size: once; D: -; J: TRBJ2-3; V: TRBV2; CDR3: CASRATRPDTQYF; DNA: TGTGCCAGCAGGGCGACTAGACCAGATACGCAGTATTTT
size: once; D: -; J: TRBJ1-5; V: TRBV19; CDR3: CASSISVSGIRRNQPQHF; DNA: TGTGCCAGTAGTATATCGGTTTCGGGAATTCGGCGCAATCAGCCCCAGCATTTT
size: -; D: -; J: TRBJ1-1; V: TRBV19; CDR3: CASSIAGRRWTEAFF; DNA: TGTGCCAGTAGTATCGCGGGACGGCGATGGACTGAAGCTTTCTTT
size: -; D: TRBD1; J: TRBJ1-4; V: TRBV5-1; CDR3: CASSLGTGNEKLFF; DNA: TGCGCCAGCAGCTTAGGGACAGGGAATGAAAAACTGTTTTTT
size: -; D: TRBD1; J: TRBJ1-2; V: TRBV30; CDR3: CAWSVGYRGSNGYTF; DNA: TGTGCCTGGAGTGTGGGTTACAGGGGTTCGAATGGCTACACCTTC